This passage covers 22 T cell receptor beta chains from one sample sequenced in a study of blood T cells in healthy people across ages. Combining a sample-barcoded 5' primer with a J-beta primer mix, a second PCR ran for about 7 to 11 cycles. TCRdb reprocessed the 5' RACE reads via MiXCR and lists one record per CDR3 protein. The sample consists of 650,000 to 700,000 distinct CDR3 sequences, approximately 52% of them appearing once. Sequenced: blood. Every receptor here comes from a woman aged 80 or over in good health.

The CDR3 coding sequence is TGTGCCAGCAGCACCCTTCTACCGGGACCCAGCTCCTACAATGAGCAGTACTTC. As protein: CASSTLLPGPSSYNEQYF. This rearrangement joins TRBV7-8 to TRBJ2-1, with D possibly being TRBD1 or TRBD2 (5 bases each). With the DNA end fitting TRBJ2-7 better, the J assignment may be wrong. Germline V CDR1 and CDR2: SGHVS, FQNEAQ. CDR3 length equals 18 residues.

This rearrangement joins TRBV4-2 to TRBJ2-5; the match to TRBD2 covers 16 bases. After removal of 3 bases from V and 3 bases from J, the junction contained 1 base not matched to a gene. CDR1 and CDR2 (germline): LGHNA, YNFKEQ. The CDR3 consists of 16 residues. CDR3: CASSHGTSGREETQYF. The CDR3 DNA sequence: TGTGCCAGCAGCCACGGGACTAGCGGGAGGGAAGAGACCCAGTACTTC.

Note on this clonotype: This clone may be a read error of a much larger clone one base away. The chain combines TRBV30 with TRBJ1-2; no clear D gene. The V end lost 3 bases, the J end lost 8 bases, and 13 bases lay between the germline ends. The CDR3 is 12 residues long. Germline lookup yields CDR1 GTSNPN and CDR2 SVGIG (reference sequence). This CDR3 reads CAWRSDGKGYTF. The CDR3 DNA sequence: TGTGCCTGGAGGAGCGATGGCAAGGGCTACACCTTC. Full variable domain (outside the CDR3, taken from reference TRBV30 and TRBJ1-2): SQTIHQWPATLVQPVGSPLSLECTVEGTSNPNLYWYRQAAGRGLQLLFYSVGIGQISSEVPQNLSASRPQDRQFILSSKKLLLSDSGFYLCAWRSDGKGYTFGSGTRLTVV.

Points on this clonotype: The DNA is omitted, as the CDR3 cannot be located on it reliably, and the CDR3 follows TCRdb's listing. CDR3: CSGRGGYGCTF. The chain carries TRBV29-1 and TRBJ1-2; the DNA was not used to check the table's D call, TRBD1. The germline V gene has CDR1 SQVTM and CDR2 ANQGSEA. Termini included, the CDR3 measures 11 amino acids.

At least ten counts were recorded for this clonotype. This chain uses TRBV5-1 with TRBJ1-6; D gene ambiguous. The CDR3 covers 20 residues. Germline CDR1 and CDR2: SGHRS and YFSETQ. Between the trimmed V and J ends, which lost 4 bases and 0 bases, there was a span of 23 bases. This CDR3 reads CASSPRTSGISSSYNSPLHF. In DNA, the CDR3 is TGCGCCAGCAGCCCCAGGACGTCGGGCATATCGAGCTCCTATAATTCACCCCTCCACTTT.

In nucleotides, the CDR3 is TGTGCCAGCTCCAGGGGCAGGGGGGACATTCAGTACTTC. Its protein product is CASSRGRGDIQYF. The chain uses TRBV6-5 and TRBJ2-5; weak D call: TRBD1 (7 bases). The J call could be wrong; TRBJ2-4 is a better fit for the DNA end. The CDR3 extends over 13 amino acids. Germline CDR1 is MNHEY and CDR2 is SVGAGI.

Worth noting for this clonotype: One end of the junction fails to match germline, which may point to a read error. The chain is built from TRBV12-3 or TRBV12-4 and TRBJ2-3, with D perhaps TRBD2 (6 bases). The CDR3 loop spans 15 amino acids. The CDR3 region has the DNA TGTGCCAGCAGTTTAGTTACAGCGGGCACAGATGCGCAGTATTTT. Protein: CASSLVTAGTDAQYF.

The CDR3 protein is CASSFPYTSRGYNEQFF. DNA of the CDR3: TGTGCCAGCAGTTTCCCTTATACGTCTCGTGGCTACAATGAGCAGTTCTTC. The chain couples TRBV12-3 or TRBV12-4 to TRBJ2-1; D remains unclear. Trimming stripped 3 bases from V and 3 bases from J, with 18 bases between. The CDR3 is 17 residues long.

The V gene is TRBV2, the J gene TRBJ2-7, with TRBD1 matching over 8 bases. CDR1 is SNHLY and CDR2 is FYNNEI in the germline V gene. CDR3 size: 15 residues. With 7 bases clipped from V and 4 bases from J, the junction kept 12 bases outside the gene matches. Here the CDR3 reads CASKSTGTGLYEQYF. Written as DNA, the CDR3 is TGTGCCAGCAAATCTACCGGGACAGGCTTGTACGAGCAGTACTTC.

This clonotype showed up many times. V usage is TRBV3-1 and J usage is TRBJ2-3; 7 bases are shared with TRBD1. This CDR3 region has 13 residues. V was clipped by 6 bases and J by 3 bases; unmatched bases: 3. Per the germline V gene, CDR1 is LGHDT and CDR2 is YNNKEL (reference sequence). CDR3 coding DNA: TGTGCCAGCAGACCAGGGGGTACAGATACGCAGTATTTT. Its protein is CASRPGGTDTQYF.

In this sample, this clonotype turned up a few times. V and J are TRBV5-1 and TRBJ2-7, with 7 bases aligning to TRBD1. Germline lookup yields CDR1 SGHRS and CDR2 YFSETQ. The ends lost 2 bases at V and 0 bases at J; junction bases unmatched: 5. The CDR3 has 15 amino acids. CDR3 region: CASSLTGESSYEQYF. In DNA form, the CDR3 reads TGCGCCAGCAGCTTAACAGGGGAGAGCTCCTACGAGCAGTACTTC.

V and J are TRBV6-2 or TRBV6-3 and TRBJ1-2, with D maybe TRBD1 (5 bases). This CDR3 has 13 residues. The germline V gene has CDR1 MNHEY and CDR2 SVGEGT. Trimming took 0 bases from V and 7 from J, leaving 9 bases between them. For the CDR3, the DNA is TGTGCCAGCAGTTACTCGGGCAGGGCTGGCTACACCTTC. This translates into CASSYSGRAGYTF.

This sequence joins TRBV20-1 and TRBJ1-2; no clear D gene. V was shortened by 6 bases and J by 8 bases, with 16 bases between the two germline ends. Looked up from germline, CDR1 is DFQATT and CDR2 is SNEGSKA (reference sequence). The CDR3 spans 12 residues. The CDR3 is CSALRVAEGYTF. The DNA of the CDR3 is TGCAGTGCCCTGAGGGTTGCAGAAGGCTACACCTTC.

This clonotype was seen more than once but under ten times. This chain uses TRBV5-1 with TRBJ2-2, with D tentatively TRBD1 (5 bases). Trimming pared 0 bases from V and 4 bases from J, leaving 10 bases between. Germline CDR1 reads SGHRS; CDR2 reads YFSETQ. CDR3 length equals 15 residues. The CDR3 nucleotides are TGCGCCAGCAGCTTGGGACAGAGACCCACCGGGGAGCTGTTTTTT. Translating gives CASSLGQRPTGELFF.

Regarding this clonotype: This may be a read error, as it is one base from a much larger clone. The chain uses TRBV7-9 and TRBJ2-5; D gene ambiguous. CDR3 length: 14 residues. Germline V gene sequence: CDR1 SEHNR, CDR2 FQNEAQ (reference sequence). V lost 7 bases and J 11 bases, leaving 23 bases between the germline ends. CDR3 amino acids: CASTIEGLLNEQYF. In DNA, the CDR3 is TGTGCCAGCACTATCGAAGGGCTTCTCAATGAGCAGTACTTC.

The CDR3 reads CASSSQVVMGYGYTF. The DNA for the CDR3 is TGTGCCAGCAGTTCCCAGGTGGTAATGGGCTATGGCTACACCTTC. V gene TRBV12-3 or TRBV12-4 combines with J gene TRBJ1-2; no definite D call. The CDR3 extends over 15 amino acids. Trimming cost V 4 bases and J 4 bases, with 16 bases left between them.

This clonotype was seen many times. The V gene is TRBV20-1, the J gene TRBJ2-3; 7 nucleotides agree with TRBD2. Germline lookup yields CDR1 DFQATT and CDR2 SNEGSKA (reference sequence). J lost 0 bases, V lost 3 bases, and 6 bases had no gene match. This CDR3 region has 15 residues. The CDR3: CSASRLAASTDTQYF. The CDR3 DNA reads TGCAGTGCTAGTAGGCTAGCGGCTAGCACAGATACGCAGTATTTT.

The CDR3 DNA follows: TGCAGCGTTGAAGGAGGGCCGGGACAGGGGGGAAATGAGCAGTTCTTC. Its protein is CSVEGGPGQGGNEQFF. The J gene is TRBJ2-1, the V gene TRBV29-1, with TRBD1 matching 11 bases. Germline V gene sequence: CDR1 SQVTM, CDR2 ANQGSEA. This CDR3 is 16 amino acids long. With V trimmed by 1 base and J by 7 bases, 9 bases remained unmatched.

The genes are TRBV5-1 and TRBJ2-6; the D gene could be TRBD1 or TRBD2 (6 bases each). This CDR3 is built from 16 residues. Trimming cost V 0 bases and J 4 bases, with 11 bases left between them. The V gene's germline CDR1 is SGHRS and CDR2 YFSETQ. For the CDR3, the DNA is TGCGCCAGCAGCTTGGGGGGGGCCACCGGGGCCAACGTCCTGACTTTC. It translates to CASSLGGATGANVLTF.

At least ten counts were recorded for this clonotype. The chain recombines TRBV2 with TRBJ2-1; unclear D gene. V lost 2 bases and J 8 bases, leaving 4 bases between the germline ends. The germline gives CDR1 SNHLY, CDR2 FYNNEI. CDR3 size: 11 residues. The CDR3 spells CASSEKHEQFF. Written as DNA, the CDR3 is TGTGCCAGCAGTGAAAAACATGAGCAGTTCTTC.

This clonotype was counted ten times or more. The chain couples TRBV20-1 to TRBJ2-3; 8 bases are a match to TRBD2. V was pared by 7 bases and J by 1 base, with 4 bases of the junction left unmatched. Looked up from germline, CDR1 is DFQATT and CDR2 is SNEGSKA (reference sequence). The CDR3 consists of 13 residues. This chain's CDR3 is CSVPTSGTDTQYF. The CDR3 region has the DNA TGCAGTGTTCCGACTAGCGGCACAGATACGCAGTATTTT.

Comment on this clonotype: It may be a read error: a sequence one base away is much more abundant. J is TRBJ1-2 and V is TRBV12-3 or TRBV12-4; D gene uncertain. This CDR3 is 12 amino acids long. The V end was cut by 11 bases, the J end by 6 bases, with 16 bases between. CDR3 in amino acids: CAGTSRGNGYTF. CDR3 in DNA: TGTGCCGGCACTTCGAGAGGTAATGGCTACACCTTC.